A selection of T cell receptor beta chains follows, all from one sample in a study of radiotherapy plus CTLA-4 blockade in lung cancer. Libraries were prepared by immunoSEQ multiplex PCR; TCRdb keeps only in-frame clonotypes and omits some of them. Of about 120,000 clones in the sample, around 90% were seen once. The sample in question was peripheral blood, obtained from a patient treated with radiotherapy plus ipilimumab. Receptors were obtained from a human donor with non-small cell lung cancer that progressed on radiotherapy plus ipilimumab. CDR3s include the opening cysteine and the closing phenylalanine or tryptophan. Each record gives: D gene, J gene, clone size, V gene, CDR3 protein, CDR3 DNA. The D gene is left open where the match is weak. Only part of the rows carry a size: once, few, many, or a class if the clone is expanded.

>-|TRBJ2-7|-|TRBV10-1
CASSETPRVPRPYEQYF
TGCGCCAGCAGTGAGACCCCACGAGTGCCGAGACCCTACGAGCAGTACTTC
>-|TRBJ1-4|few|TRBV18
CASSRTRADEKLFF
TGTGCCAGCTCACGGACGCGGGCGGATGAAAAACTGTTTTTT
>-|TRBJ1-2|-|TRBV2
CASSEGRVVSGYTF
TGTGCCAGCAGTGAGGGCAGGGTGGTGTCTGGCTACACCTTC
>-|TRBJ2-7|-|TRBV2
CASRVQGSSYEQYF
TGTGCCAGCAGAGTTCAGGGAAGCAGCTACGAGCAGTACTTC
>-|TRBJ2-5|-|TRBV2
CASSRETQYF
TGTGCCAGCAGTCGTGAGACCCAGTACTTC
>TRBD2|TRBJ2-7|-|TRBV11-2
CASSQTSGRSYEQYF
TGTGCCAGCAGCCAAACTAGCGGGAGGTCCTACGAGCAGTACTTC
>-|TRBJ2-1|-|TRBV7-9
CASATGTHSYNEQFF
TGTGCCAGCGCAACCGGGACACACTCCTACAATGAGCAGTTCTTC
>-|TRBJ1-2|-|TRBV7-9
CASTPPGSYYGYTF
TGTGCCAGCACCCCGCCAGGTTCCTACTATGGCTACACCTTC
>TRBD2|TRBJ2-1|-|TRBV4-2
CASSQFPRTRLNNEQFF
TGTGCCAGCAGCCAATTTCCGCGGACTAGGCTAAACAATGAGCAGTTCTTC
>-|TRBJ1-2|-|TRBV5-1
CASSAQGYGYTF
TGCGCCAGCAGCGCGCAAGGCTATGGCTACACCTTC
>-|TRBJ2-3|-|TRBV7-3
CASSHTGGSTDTQYF
TGTGCCAGCAGCCATACGGGCGGTTCCACAGATACGCAGTATTTT
>-|TRBJ2-1|-|TRBV15
CATSRDLFGGAAYNEQFF
TGTGCCACCAGCAGAGATCTATTCGGGGGCGCGGCCTACAATGAGCAGTTCTTC
>-|TRBJ2-4|few|TRBV6-1
CASRSPAKNIQYF
TGTGCCAGCAGAAGTCCAGCCAAAAACATTCAGTACTTC
>TRBD1|TRBJ1-3|-|TRBV15
CATSPGVDRIRNTIYF
TGTGCCACCAGCCCGGGAGTGGACAGGATAAGAAACACCATATATTTT
>TRBD1|TRBJ2-7|few|TRBV6-5
CASSYRDRGSYEQYF
TGTGCCAGCAGTTACCGGGACAGGGGCTCCTACGAGCAGTACTTC